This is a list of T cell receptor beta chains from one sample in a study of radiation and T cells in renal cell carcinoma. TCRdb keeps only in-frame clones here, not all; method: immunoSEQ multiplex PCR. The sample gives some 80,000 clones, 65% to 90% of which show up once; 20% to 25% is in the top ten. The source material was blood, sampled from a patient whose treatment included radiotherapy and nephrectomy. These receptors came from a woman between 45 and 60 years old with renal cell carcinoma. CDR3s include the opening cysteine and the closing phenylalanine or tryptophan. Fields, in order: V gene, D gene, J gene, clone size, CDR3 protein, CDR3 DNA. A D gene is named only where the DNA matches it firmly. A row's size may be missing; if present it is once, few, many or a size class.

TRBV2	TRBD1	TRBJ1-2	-	CASSMTGNYGYTF	TGTGCCAGCAGTATGACAGGGAATTATGGCTACACCTTC
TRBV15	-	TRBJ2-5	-	CATSRDEETQYF	TGTGCCACCAGCAGAGATGAAGAGACCCAGTACTTC
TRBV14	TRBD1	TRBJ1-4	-	CASTQGDEKLFF	TGTGCCAGCACCCAGGGGGATGAAAAACTGTTTTTT
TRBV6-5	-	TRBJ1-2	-	CASRPNGQAYGYTF	TGTGCCAGCAGACCGAATGGACAAGCGTATGGCTACACCTTC
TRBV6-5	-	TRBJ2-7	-	CASSRRTVSYEQYF	TGTGCCAGCAGTCGAAGGACGGTCTCCTACGAGCAGTACTTC
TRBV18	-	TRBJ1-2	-	CASSPTAPTNYGYTF	TGTGCCAGCTCACCGACGGCTCCTACTAACTATGGCTACACCTTC
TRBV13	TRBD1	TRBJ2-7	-	CASSASGTGKGEQYF	TGTGCCAGCAGCGCCTCCGGGACAGGGAAGGGTGAGCAGTACTTC
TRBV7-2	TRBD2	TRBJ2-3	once	CASRRTSGTDTQYF	TGTGCCAGCAGAAGGACTAGCGGCACAGATACGCAGTATTTT
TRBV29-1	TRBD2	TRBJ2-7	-	CSVRDSGGSWEQYF	TGCAGCGTTCGCGATAGCGGGGGGTCTTGGGAGCAGTACTTC
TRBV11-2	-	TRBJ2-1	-	CASSGEGYNEQFF	TGTGCCAGCAGCGGAGAGGGCTACAATGAGCAGTTCTTC
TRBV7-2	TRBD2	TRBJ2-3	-	CASSSLAGGWDTQYF	TGTGCCAGCAGCTCCCTAGCGGGGGGATGGGATACGCAGTATTTT
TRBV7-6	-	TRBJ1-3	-	CASSLGLKGGNTIYF	TGTGCCAGCAGCTTAGGTCTAAAGGGAGGAAACACCATATATTTT
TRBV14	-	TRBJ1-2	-	CASSQTRGQLGYIF	TGTGCCAGCAGCCAGACCAGAGGACAGCTTGGCTACATCTTC
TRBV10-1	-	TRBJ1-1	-	CASSESGELTEAFF	TGCGCCAGCAGTGAGTCGGGGGAACTAACTGAAGCTTTCTTT
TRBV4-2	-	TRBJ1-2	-	CASSQWDGGYTF	TGTGCCAGCAGCCAGTGGGACGGTGGCTACACCTTC
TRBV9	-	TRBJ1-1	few	CASSGPTSNTEAFF	TGTGCCAGCAGCGGACCAACTTCGAACACTGAAGCTTTCTTT
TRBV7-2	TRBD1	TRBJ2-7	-	CASSFSAGGFDEQYF	TGTGCCAGCAGCTTTTCGGCAGGGGGCTTCGACGAGCAGTACTTC
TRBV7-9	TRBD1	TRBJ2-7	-	CASSWATGPYEQYF	TGTGCCAGCAGCTGGGCGACAGGGCCCTACGAGCAGTACTTC
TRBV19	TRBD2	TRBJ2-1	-	CASSVLAGSYNEQFF	TGTGCCAGTAGTGTACTAGCGGGCTCCTACAATGAGCAGTTCTTC
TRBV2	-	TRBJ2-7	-	CASSEGPLAYEQYF	TGTGCCAGCAGTGAGGGCCCCCTGGCCTACGAGCAGTACTTC
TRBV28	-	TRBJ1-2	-	CASSFGGRSGYTF	TGTGCCAGCAGTTTTGGGGGGCGTAGTGGCTACACCTTC
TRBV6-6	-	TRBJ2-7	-	CASSYSWSEYEQYF	TGTGCCAGCAGTTATTCTTGGTCAGAATACGAGCAGTACTTC
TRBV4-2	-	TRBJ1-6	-	CASSQDRAPNSPLHF	TGTGCCAGCAGCCAAGACCGTGCTCCTAATTCACCCCTCCACTTT
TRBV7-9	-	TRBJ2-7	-	CASSRWTDYSYEQYF	TGTGCCAGCAGCCGCTGGACCGATTATTCCTACGAGCAGTACTTC
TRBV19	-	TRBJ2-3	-	CASSIAGLADTQYF	TGTGCCAGTAGTATCGCTGGGTTGGCAGATACGCAGTATTTT
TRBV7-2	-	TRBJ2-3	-	CASSLEGGAPDTQYF	TGTGCCAGCAGCTTAGAAGGAGGGGCACCAGATACGCAGTATTTT
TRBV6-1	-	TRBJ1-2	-	CASSEGIYTF	TGTGCCAGCAGTGAGGGGATCTACACCTTC
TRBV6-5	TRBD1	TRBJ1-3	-	CASSSRGQGNTIYF	TGTGCCAGCAGTTCAAGGGGGCAGGGAAACACCATATATTTT
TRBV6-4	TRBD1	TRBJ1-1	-	CASSGQGGSEAFF	TGTGCCAGCAGTGGACAGGGAGGGTCTGAAGCTTTCTTT
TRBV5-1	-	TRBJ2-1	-	CASSFLGGEYNEQFF	TGCGCCAGCAGCTTTCTGGGGGGAGAGTACAATGAGCAGTTCTTC
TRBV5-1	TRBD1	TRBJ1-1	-	CASSLGDRGVTEAFF	TGCGCCAGCAGCTTGGGGGACAGGGGGGTCACTGAAGCTTTCTTT
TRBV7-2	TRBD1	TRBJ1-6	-	CASSFRDREHSPLHF	TGTGCCAGCAGCTTTAGGGACAGGGAACATTCACCCCTCCACTTT
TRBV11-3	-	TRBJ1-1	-	CASSPNVGDSNTEAFF	TGTGCCAGCAGCCCGAACGTCGGGGACTCGAACACTGAAGCTTTCTTT
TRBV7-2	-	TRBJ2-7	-	CASSLGGISYEQYF	TGTGCCAGCAGCTTAGGTGGGATCTCCTACGAGCAGTACTTC
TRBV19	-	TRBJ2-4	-	CASSPHEAKNIQYF	TGTGCCAGTAGTCCCCATGAAGCCAAAAACATTCAGTACTTC
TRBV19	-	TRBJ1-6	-	CASSPGQLYNSPLHF	TGTGCCAGTAGTCCCGGACAGCTCTATAATTCACCCCTCCACTTT
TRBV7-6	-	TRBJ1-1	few	CASSLGVTTEAFF	TGTGCCAGCAGCTTAGGAGTTACCACTGAAGCTTTCTTT
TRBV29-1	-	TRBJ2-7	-	CSVEVVGFYEQYF	TGCAGCGTTGAAGTGGTGGGATTCTACGAGCAGTACTTC
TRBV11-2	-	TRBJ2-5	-	CASSPTGLRGGQETQYF	TGTGCCAGCAGCCCGACGGGTCTCAGGGGAGGCCAAGAGACCCAGTACTTC
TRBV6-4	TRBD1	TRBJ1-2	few	CASSLTGGNGYTF	TGTGCCAGCAGCCTGACAGGGGGTAATGGCTACACCTTC
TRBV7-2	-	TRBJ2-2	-	CASPLGSSNTGELFF	TGTGCCAGCCCTCTGGGTAGCTCGAACACCGGGGAGCTGTTTTTT
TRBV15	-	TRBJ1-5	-	CATSPRDTHSNQPQHF	TGTGCCACCAGCCCTCGGGACACCCATAGCAATCAGCCCCAGCATTTT
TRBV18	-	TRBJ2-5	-	CASSLRTMAGSQETQYF	TGTGCCAGCTCACTACGGACTATGGCGGGGTCCCAAGAGACCCAGTACTTC
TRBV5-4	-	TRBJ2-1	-	CASRSRSNEQFF	TGTGCCAGCAGGTCAAGGAGCAATGAGCAGTTCTTC
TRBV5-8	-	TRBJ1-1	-	CASSDRVGGGTEAFF	TGTGCCAGCAGCGATAGGGTTGGGGGTGGCACTGAAGCTTTCTTT
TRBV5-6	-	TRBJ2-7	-	CASSGGDRYEQYF	TGTGCCAGCAGCGGGGGAGACAGATACGAGCAGTACTTC
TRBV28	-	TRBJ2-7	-	CASSLGVPYEQYF	TGTGCCAGCAGTCTGGGGGTCCCCTACGAGCAGTACTTC
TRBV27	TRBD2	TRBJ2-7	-	CASSSPGLAVYEQYF	TGTGCCAGCAGTTCGCCGGGACTAGCGGTCTACGAGCAGTACTTC
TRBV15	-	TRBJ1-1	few	CATSRDMDSTEAFF	TGTGCCACCAGCAGAGATATGGACAGCACTGAAGCTTTCTTT
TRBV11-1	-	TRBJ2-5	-	CASSLEQMETQYF	TGTGCCAGCAGCTTAGAACAGATGGAGACCCAGTACTTC
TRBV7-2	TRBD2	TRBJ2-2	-	CASSLSSSGSNTGELFF	TGTGCCAGCAGCTTAAGTAGTAGCGGGTCGAACACCGGGGAGCTGTTTTTT
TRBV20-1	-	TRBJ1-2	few	CSAQDGYTF	TGCAGCGCCCAGGACGGCTACACCTTC
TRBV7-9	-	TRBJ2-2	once	CASSLGSARTGELFF	TGTGCCAGCAGCTTAGGCAGCGCGCGTACCGGGGAGCTGTTTTTT
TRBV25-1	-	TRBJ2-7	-	CASSENLDEQYF	TGTGCCAGCAGTGAAAACCTAGACGAGCAGTACTTC
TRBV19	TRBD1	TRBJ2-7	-	CASSLTGGAYEQYF	TGTGCCAGTAGTCTTACAGGGGGCGCTTACGAGCAGTACTTC
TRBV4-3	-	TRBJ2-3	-	CASSQDLAQSTDTQYF	TGCGCCAGCAGCCAAGATCTTGCACAGAGCACAGATACGCAGTATTTT
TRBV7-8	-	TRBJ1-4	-	CASSLVTSPRGNEKLFF	TGTGCCAGCAGCTTAGTAACTTCTCCGAGGGGCAATGAAAAACTGTTTTTT